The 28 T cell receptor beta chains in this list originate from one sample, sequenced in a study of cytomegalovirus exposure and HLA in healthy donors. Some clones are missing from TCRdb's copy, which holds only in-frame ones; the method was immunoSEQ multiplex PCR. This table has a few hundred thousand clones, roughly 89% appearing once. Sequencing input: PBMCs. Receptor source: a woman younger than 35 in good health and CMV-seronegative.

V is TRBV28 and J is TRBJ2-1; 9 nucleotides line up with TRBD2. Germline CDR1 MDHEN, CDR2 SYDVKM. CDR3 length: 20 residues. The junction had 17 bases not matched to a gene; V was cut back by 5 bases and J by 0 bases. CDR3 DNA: TGTGCCAGCAGTCCGAGTTATGAATGGCGGGAGGGTAGCTCCTACAATGAGCAGTTCTTC. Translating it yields CASSPSYEWREGSSYNEQFF. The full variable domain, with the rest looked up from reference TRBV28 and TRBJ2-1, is DVKVTQSSRYLVKRTGEKVFLECVQDMDHENMFWYRQDPGLGLRLIYFSYDVKMKEKGDIPEGYSVSREKKERFSLILESASTNQTSMYLCASSPSYEWREGSSYNEQFFGPGTRLTVL.

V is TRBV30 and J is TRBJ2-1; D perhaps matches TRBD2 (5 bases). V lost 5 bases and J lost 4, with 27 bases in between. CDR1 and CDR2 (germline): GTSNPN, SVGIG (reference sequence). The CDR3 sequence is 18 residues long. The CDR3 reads CAWSSPLGGSSLYNEQFF. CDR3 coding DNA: TGTGCCTGGTCCTCCCCGCTTGGCGGGTCCTCCCTATACAATGAGCAGTTCTTC.

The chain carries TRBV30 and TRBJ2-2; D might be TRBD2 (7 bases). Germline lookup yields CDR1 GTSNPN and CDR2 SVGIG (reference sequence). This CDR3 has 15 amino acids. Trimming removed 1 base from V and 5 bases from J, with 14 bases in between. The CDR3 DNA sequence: TGTGCCTGGAGTGCTGGGGGGGCGGATACCGGGGAGCTGTTTTTT. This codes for CAWSAGGADTGELFF.

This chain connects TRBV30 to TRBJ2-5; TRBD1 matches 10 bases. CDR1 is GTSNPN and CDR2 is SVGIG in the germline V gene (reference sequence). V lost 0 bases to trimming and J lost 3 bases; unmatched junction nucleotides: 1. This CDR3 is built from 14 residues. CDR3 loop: CAWSVGTGEETQYF. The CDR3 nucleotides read TGTGCCTGGAGTGTCGGGACAGGGGAAGAGACCCAGTACTTC.

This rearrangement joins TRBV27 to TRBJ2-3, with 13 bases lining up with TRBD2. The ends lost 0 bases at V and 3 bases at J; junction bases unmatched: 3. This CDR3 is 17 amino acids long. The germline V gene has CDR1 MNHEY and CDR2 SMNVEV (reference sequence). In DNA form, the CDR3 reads TGTGCCAGCAGTTTATCCCGGACTAGCGGGAGTACAGATACGCAGTATTTT. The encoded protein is CASSLSRTSGSTDTQYF.

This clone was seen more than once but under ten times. The CDR3 region is CSVDTTSGSDYEQYF. The DNA of the CDR3 is TGCAGCGTTGACACGACTAGCGGGAGTGACTACGAGCAGTACTTC. The genes are TRBV29-1 and TRBJ2-7; 12 bases line up with TRBD2. J was trimmed by 3 bases and V by 3 bases; bases with no gene match: 6. The V gene's germline CDR1 is SQVTM and CDR2 ANQGSEA. This CDR3 has 15 amino acids.

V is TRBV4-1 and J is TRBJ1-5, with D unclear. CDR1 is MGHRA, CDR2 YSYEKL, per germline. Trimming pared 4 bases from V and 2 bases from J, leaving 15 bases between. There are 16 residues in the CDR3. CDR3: CASSPAKTGGNQPQHF. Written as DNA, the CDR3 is TGCGCCAGCAGCCCAGCTAAAACCGGAGGCAATCAGCCCCAGCATTTT.

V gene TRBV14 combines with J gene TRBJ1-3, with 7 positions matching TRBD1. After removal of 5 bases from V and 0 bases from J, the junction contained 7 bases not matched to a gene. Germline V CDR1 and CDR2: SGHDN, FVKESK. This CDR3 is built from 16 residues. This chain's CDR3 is CASSRDSRISGNTIYF. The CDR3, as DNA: TGTGCCAGCAGCAGGGACAGCCGGATCTCTGGAAACACCATATATTTT.

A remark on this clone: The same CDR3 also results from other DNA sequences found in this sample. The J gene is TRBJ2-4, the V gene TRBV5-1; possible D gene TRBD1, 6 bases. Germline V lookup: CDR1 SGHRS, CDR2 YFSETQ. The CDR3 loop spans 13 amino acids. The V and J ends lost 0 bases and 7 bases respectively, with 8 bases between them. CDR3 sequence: CASSLGQGNIQYF. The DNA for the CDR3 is TGCGCCAGCAGCTTGGGCCAGGGGAACATTCAGTACTTC.

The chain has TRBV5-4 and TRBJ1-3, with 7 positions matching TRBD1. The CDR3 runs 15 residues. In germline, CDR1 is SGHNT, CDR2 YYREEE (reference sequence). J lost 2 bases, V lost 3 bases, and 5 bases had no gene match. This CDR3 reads CASSSRGIPGNTIYF. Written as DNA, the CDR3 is TGTGCCAGCAGCTCCAGGGGGATCCCTGGAAACACCATATATTTT.

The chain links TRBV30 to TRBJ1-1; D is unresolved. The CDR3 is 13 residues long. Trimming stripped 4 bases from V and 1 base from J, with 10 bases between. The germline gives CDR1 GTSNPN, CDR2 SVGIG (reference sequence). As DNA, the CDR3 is TGTGCCTGGATTGTCACTCAGAACACTGAAGCTTTCTTT. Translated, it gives CAWIVTQNTEAFF.

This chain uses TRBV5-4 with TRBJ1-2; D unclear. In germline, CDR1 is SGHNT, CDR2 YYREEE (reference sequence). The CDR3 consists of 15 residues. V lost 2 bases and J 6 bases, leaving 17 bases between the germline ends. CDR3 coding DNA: TGTGCCAGCAGCTTCGAGCCCCCAAGGCAGGATGGCTACACCTTC. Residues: CASSFEPPRQDGYTF. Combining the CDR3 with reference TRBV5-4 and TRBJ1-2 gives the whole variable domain ETGVTQSPTHLIKTRGQQVTLRCSSQSGHNTVSWYQQALGQGPQFIFQYYREEENGRGNFPPRFSGLQFPNYSSELNVNALELDDSALYLCASSFEPPRQDGYTFGSGTRLTVV.

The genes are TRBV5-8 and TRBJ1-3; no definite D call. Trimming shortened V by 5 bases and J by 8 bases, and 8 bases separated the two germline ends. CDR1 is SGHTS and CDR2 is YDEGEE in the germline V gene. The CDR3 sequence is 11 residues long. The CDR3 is CASSHSYTIYF. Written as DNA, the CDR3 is TGTGCCAGCAGTCATAGCTACACCATATATTTT.

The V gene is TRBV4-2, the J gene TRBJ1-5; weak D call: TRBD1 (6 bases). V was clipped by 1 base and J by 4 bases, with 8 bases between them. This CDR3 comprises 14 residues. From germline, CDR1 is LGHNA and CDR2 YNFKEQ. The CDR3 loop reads CASSQGQGNQPQHF. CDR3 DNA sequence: TGTGCCAGCAGCCAAGGGCAGGGGAATCAGCCCCAGCATTTT.

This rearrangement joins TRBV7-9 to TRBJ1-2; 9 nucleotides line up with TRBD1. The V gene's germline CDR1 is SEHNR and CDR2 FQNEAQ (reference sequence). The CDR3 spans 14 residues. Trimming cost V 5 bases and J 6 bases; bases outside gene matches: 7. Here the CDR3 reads CASSPRDREDGYTF. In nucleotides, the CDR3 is TGTGCCAGCAGCCCCCGGGACAGGGAGGATGGCTACACCTTC.

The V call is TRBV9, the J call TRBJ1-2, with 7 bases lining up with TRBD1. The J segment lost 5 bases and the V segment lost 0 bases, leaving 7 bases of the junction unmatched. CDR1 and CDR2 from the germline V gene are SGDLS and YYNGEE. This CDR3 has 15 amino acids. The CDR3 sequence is CASSVVATGTYGYTF. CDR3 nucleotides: TGTGCCAGCAGCGTAGTGGCGACAGGGACGTATGGCTACACCTTC.

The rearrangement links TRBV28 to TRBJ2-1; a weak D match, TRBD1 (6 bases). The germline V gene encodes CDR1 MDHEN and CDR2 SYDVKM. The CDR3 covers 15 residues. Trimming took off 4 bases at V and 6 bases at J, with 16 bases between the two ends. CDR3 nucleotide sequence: TGTGCCAGCAGTTCGTCCCGGGACATCTCCAATGAGCAGTTCTTC. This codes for CASSSSRDISNEQFF.

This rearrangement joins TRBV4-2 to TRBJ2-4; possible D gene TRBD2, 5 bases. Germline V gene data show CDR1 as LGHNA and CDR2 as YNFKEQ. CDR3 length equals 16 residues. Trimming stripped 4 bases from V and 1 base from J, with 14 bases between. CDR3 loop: CASSPTGVLAKNIQYF. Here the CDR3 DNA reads TGTGCCAGCAGCCCGACCGGGGTACTGGCCAAAAACATTCAGTACTTC.

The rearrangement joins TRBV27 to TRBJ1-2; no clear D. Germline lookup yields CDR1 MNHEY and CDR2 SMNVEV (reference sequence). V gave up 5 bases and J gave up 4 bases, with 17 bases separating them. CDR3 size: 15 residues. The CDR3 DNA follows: TGTGCCAGCAGTCCCCGGACTGTGCTCAGCTATGGCTACACCTTC. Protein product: CASSPRTVLSYGYTF.

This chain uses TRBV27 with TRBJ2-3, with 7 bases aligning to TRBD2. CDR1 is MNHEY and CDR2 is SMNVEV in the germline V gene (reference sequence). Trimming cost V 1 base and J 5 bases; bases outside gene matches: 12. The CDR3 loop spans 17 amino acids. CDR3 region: CASSLWGGSFEGDTQYF. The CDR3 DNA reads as TGTGCCAGCAGTTTATGGGGCGGGAGTTTCGAGGGAGATACGCAGTATTTT.

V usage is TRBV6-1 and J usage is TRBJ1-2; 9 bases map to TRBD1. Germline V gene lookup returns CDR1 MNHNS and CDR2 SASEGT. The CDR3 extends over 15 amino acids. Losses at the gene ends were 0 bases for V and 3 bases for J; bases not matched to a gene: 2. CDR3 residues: CASSEAQGAYYGYTF. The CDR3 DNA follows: TGTGCCAGCAGTGAAGCACAGGGGGCCTACTATGGCTACACCTTC.

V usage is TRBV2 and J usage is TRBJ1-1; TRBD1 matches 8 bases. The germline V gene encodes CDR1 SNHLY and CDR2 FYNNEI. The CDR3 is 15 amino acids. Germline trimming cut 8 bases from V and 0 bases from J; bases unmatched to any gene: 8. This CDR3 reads CASVLRTGLNTEAFF. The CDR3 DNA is TGTGCCAGCGTTTTAAGGACAGGGTTGAACACTGAAGCTTTCTTT.

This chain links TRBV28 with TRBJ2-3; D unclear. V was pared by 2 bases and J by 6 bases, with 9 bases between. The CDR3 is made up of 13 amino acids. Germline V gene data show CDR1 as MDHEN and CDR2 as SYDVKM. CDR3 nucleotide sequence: TGTGCCAGCAGTTTAACCTTTGAGGATACGCAGTATTTT. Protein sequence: CASSLTFEDTQYF.

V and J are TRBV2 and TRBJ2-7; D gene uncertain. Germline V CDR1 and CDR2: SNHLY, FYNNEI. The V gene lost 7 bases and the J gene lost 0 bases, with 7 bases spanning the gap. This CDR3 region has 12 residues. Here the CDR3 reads CASKALSYEQYF. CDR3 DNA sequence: TGTGCCAGCAAAGCCCTCTCCTACGAGCAGTACTTC.

The CDR3 nucleotides read TGTGCCAGCAGCTTACTCGGAGTGGGGACCCAGTACTTC. This encodes CASSLLGVGTQYF. The chain has TRBV7-2 and TRBJ2-5; D unclear. The CDR3 has 13 amino acids. The V end lost 2 bases, the J end lost 7 bases, and 11 bases lay between the germline ends. CDR1 is SGHTA and CDR2 is FQGNSA in the germline V gene.

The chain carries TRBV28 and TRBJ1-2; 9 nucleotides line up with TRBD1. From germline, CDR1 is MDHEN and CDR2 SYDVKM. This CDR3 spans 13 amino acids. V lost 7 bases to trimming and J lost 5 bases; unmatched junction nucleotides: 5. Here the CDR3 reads CASTLGQGYGYTF. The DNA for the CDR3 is TGTGCCAGCACCCTAGGACAGGGGTATGGCTACACCTTC.

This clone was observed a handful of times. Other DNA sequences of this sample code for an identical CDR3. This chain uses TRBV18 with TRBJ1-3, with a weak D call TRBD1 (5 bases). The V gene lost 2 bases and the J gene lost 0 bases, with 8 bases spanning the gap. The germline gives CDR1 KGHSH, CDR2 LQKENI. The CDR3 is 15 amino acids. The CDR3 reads CASSPGRDSGNTIYF. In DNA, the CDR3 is TGTGCCAGCTCACCAGGCAGGGACTCTGGAAACACCATATATTTT.

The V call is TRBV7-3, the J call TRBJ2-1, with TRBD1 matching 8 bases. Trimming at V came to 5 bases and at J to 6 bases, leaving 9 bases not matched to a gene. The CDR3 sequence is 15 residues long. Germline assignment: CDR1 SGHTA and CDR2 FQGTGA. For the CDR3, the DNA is TGTGCCAGCAGCCATCGACAGGGGTCGGGCAATGAGCAGTTCTTC. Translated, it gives CASSHRQGSGNEQFF. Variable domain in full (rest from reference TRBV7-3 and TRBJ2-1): GAGVSQTPSNKVTEKGKYVELRCDPISGHTALYWYRQSLGQGPEFLIYFQGTGAADDSGLPNDRFFAVRPEGSVSTLKIQRTERGDSAVYLCASSHRQGSGNEQFFGPGTRLTVL.